One and the same sample provided the 22 T cell receptor beta chains below, sequenced in a study of CD8+CD57+ T cells in acquired aplastic anemia. TCR beta VDJ combinations and CDR3 sequences were profiled from genomic DNA. TCRdb reanalysed the reads using MiXCR and keeps one entry per CDR3 protein. The table lists approximately 190,000 distinct CDR3 sequences, over 60% of them singletons. Specimen: sorted CD4+, CD8+, or CD8+CD57+ T cells (not recorded which) from PBMCs. Every receptor here comes from a human donor with severe aplastic anemia or a healthy control (not recorded which).

This clonotype was seen many times. This chain connects TRBV7-8 to TRBJ1-1; no clear D. Per germline, CDR1 SGHVS and CDR2 FQNEAQ. CDR3 length: 11 amino acids. V dropped 5 bases and J dropped 10 bases, with 11 bases sitting between them. The CDR3 bases are TGTGCCAGCAGCCACATAGAAGGAGCTTTCTTT. It codes for CASSHIEGAFF.

The chain is built from TRBV10-3 and TRBJ1-5; D ambiguous. Germline V gene lookup returns CDR1 ENHRY and CDR2 SYGVKD. CDR3 length equals 13 residues. V lost 9 bases and J 5 bases, leaving 14 bases between the germline ends. The CDR3 loop is CAIGFAQDQPQHF. The DNA for the CDR3 is TGTGCCATAGGCTTTGCCCAGGATCAGCCCCAGCATTTT.

The chain has TRBV6-5 and TRBJ1-1, with TRBD1 matching over 8 bases. CDR3 length: 16 residues. The ends lost 5 bases at V and 0 bases at J; junction bases unmatched: 8. Germline assignment: CDR1 MNHEY and CDR2 SVGAGI. The CDR3 sequence: CASSRSTGAMNTEAFF. CDR3 sequence (DNA): TGTGCCAGCAGTCGGTCGACAGGGGCGATGAACACTGAAGCTTTCTTT.

V and J are TRBV24-1 and TRBJ2-1; TRBD2 matches at 9 bases. The CDR3 has 15 amino acids. CDR1 is KGHDR, CDR2 SFDVKD, per germline. The V segment lost 4 bases and the J segment 7 bases; nucleotides outside the gene matches: 7. For the CDR3, the DNA is TGTGCCACCAGTGACGAGGCTAGCGGGACGAATGAGCAGTTCTTC. Its protein product is CATSDEASGTNEQFF.

In this sample, this clonotype turned up once. V and J are TRBV20-1 and TRBJ2-3; D is ambiguous. The CDR3 extends over 15 amino acids. Germline lookup yields CDR1 DFQATT and CDR2 SNEGSKA (reference sequence). V was clipped by 0 bases and J by 2 bases, with 12 bases between them. The CDR3 region has the DNA TGCAGTGCTAGAGATCTAGGCTCTGTCACAGATACGCAGTATTTT. The encoded protein is CSARDLGSVTDTQYF.

The genes are TRBV5-1 and TRBJ2-1; D possibly corresponds to TRBD2 (6 bases). Germline V gene data show CDR1 as SGHRS and CDR2 as YFSETQ. Trimming took off 4 bases at V and 5 bases at J, with 19 bases between the two ends. The CDR3 has 16 amino acids. In DNA, the CDR3 is TGCGCCAGCAGCCGTATCGCTAGCGATCGGCACAATGAGCAGTTCTTC. Its protein product is CASSRIASDRHNEQFF.

The CDR3 sequence: CATSRETTRESVAFF. The CDR3 DNA sequence: TGTGCCACCAGCAGAGAAACGACGAGGGAATCGGTAGCTTTCTTT. This chain uses TRBV15 with TRBJ1-1; D not resolved. Per germline, CDR1 LNHNV and CDR2 YYDKDF (reference sequence). The CDR3 has 15 amino acids. Trimming stripped 0 bases from V and 10 bases from J, with 18 bases between.

V is TRBV19 and J is TRBJ2-1; D may be TRBD2 (5 bases). Germline V CDR1 and CDR2: LNHDA, SQIVND (reference sequence). The CDR3 has 13 residues. V shed 6 bases and J shed 12 bases, with 18 bases lying between them. The CDR3 is CASRSLGARVQFF. Here the CDR3 DNA reads TGTGCCAGTAGGTCTCTGGGAGCGAGAGTGCAGTTCTTC.

This clonotype has ten or more counts. The rearrangement uses TRBV12-3 or TRBV12-4 and TRBJ1-1, with D hard to call. With 1 base removed from V and 6 bases from J, the gap between germline ends came to 3 bases. This CDR3 has 11 residues. This CDR3 is CASSLVSEAFF. CDR3 DNA sequence: TGTGCCAGCAGTTTAGTGTCTGAAGCTTTCTTT.

The rearrangement joins TRBV29-1 to TRBJ2-7, with TRBD2 matching 7 bases. The CDR3 contains 16 residues. V shed 3 bases and J 5 bases; nucleotides not matched to a gene: 16. Looked up from germline, CDR1 is SQVTM and CDR2 is ANQGSEA. CDR3 sequence (DNA): TGCAGCGTTGAGCCGCGGGCTAGCGGACGCTACAACGAGCAGTACTTC. Translation: CSVEPRASGRYNEQYF.

The chain couples TRBV2 to TRBJ1-2, with 8 positions matching TRBD1. V dropped 6 bases and J dropped 4; count of bases not matched to a gene: 10. Looked up from germline, CDR1 is SNHLY and CDR2 is FYNNEI. This CDR3 comprises 15 residues. The CDR3 reads CASRGGQGTFYGYTF. CDR3 nucleotide sequence: TGTGCCAGCAGAGGAGGACAGGGAACCTTCTATGGCTACACCTTC. The full variable domain, rest sourced from reference TRBV2 and TRBJ1-2, is EPEVTQTPSHQVTQMGQEVILRCVPISNHLYFYWYRQILGQKVEFLVSFYNNEISEKSEIFDDQFSVERPDGSNFTLKIRSTKLEDSAMYFCASRGGQGTFYGYTFGSGTRLTVV.

The rearrangement joins TRBV29-1 to TRBJ1-5; possibly TRBD1 for D (5 bases). CDR1 is SQVTM, CDR2 ANQGSEA, per germline. The V gene lost 6 bases and the J gene lost 3 bases, with 9 bases spanning the gap. This CDR3 spans 12 amino acids. CDR3 in amino acids: CSVGANNQPQHF. The CDR3 coding sequence is TGCAGCGTAGGGGCCAACAATCAGCCCCAGCATTTT.

The chain uses TRBV27 and TRBJ2-7; tentative D call: TRBD1 (6 bases). V lost 5 bases and J lost 2, with 13 bases in between. This CDR3 has 14 amino acids. Looked up from germline, CDR1 is MNHEY and CDR2 is SMNVEV (reference sequence). The CDR3 protein is CASSDRRGAYEQYF. CDR3 in DNA: TGTGCCAGCAGTGACCGCAGGGGAGCCTACGAGCAGTACTTC.

Turning to this clonotype: At one boundary the junction diverges from the germline segment, which might be a read error. This rearrangement joins TRBV9 to TRBJ1-2; D not certain. The V gene's germline CDR1 is SGDLS and CDR2 YYNGEE. The CDR3 covers 15 residues. CDR3 coding DNA: TGTGCCAGCAGCGCCATGGCCGCTCCTAACCATGGCTACACCTTC. As protein: CASSAMAAPNHGYTF. The whole variable domain, filled in from reference TRBV9 and TRBJ1-2, reads DSGVTQTPKHLITATGQRVTLRCSPRSGDLSVYWYQQSLDQGLQFLIQYYNGEERAKGNILERFSAQQFPDLHSELNLSSLELGDSALYFCASSAMAAPNHGYTFGSGTRLTVV.

This clonotype was seen at least ten times. The V call is TRBV5-1, the J call TRBJ2-2; the D is unclear. The germline V and J ends were trimmed by 3 bases and 0 bases, with 3 bases remaining between them. CDR1 is SGHRS and CDR2 is YFSETQ in the germline V gene. CDR3 length equals 13 residues. This CDR3 is CASSSSNTGELFF. In DNA, the CDR3 is TGCGCCAGCAGCTCCTCGAACACCGGGGAGCTGTTTTTT. The whole variable domain, filled in from reference TRBV5-1 and TRBJ2-2, reads KAGVTQTPRYLIKTRGQQVTLSCSPISGHRSVSWYQQTPGQGLQFLFEYFSETQRNKGNFPGRFSGRQFSNSRSEMNVSTLELGDSALYLCASSSSNTGELFFGEGSRLTVL.

The genes are TRBV6-6 and TRBJ1-1; maybe TRBD1 (5 bases). Trimming took off 5 bases at V and 1 base at J, with 17 bases between the two ends. Germline V lookup: CDR1 MNHNY, CDR2 SVGAGI (reference sequence). The CDR3 runs 16 residues. The CDR3 nucleotides read TGTGCCAGCAGTCCTCATTCGGGGACGGCGAACACTGAAGCTTTCTTT. This translates into CASSPHSGTANTEAFF.

The chain combines TRBV7-8 with TRBJ2-1, with 8 bases that match TRBD2. CDR3 length: 17 amino acids. Germline V gene lookup returns CDR1 SGHVS and CDR2 FQNEAQ. J was trimmed by 1 base and V by 5 bases; bases with no gene match: 10. The chain's CDR3 is CASSPASGPFSYNEQFF. CDR3 bases: TGTGCCAGCAGCCCAGCTAGCGGGCCTTTTTCCTACAATGAGCAGTTCTTC.

The V and J genes are TRBV25-1 and TRBJ2-6; D remains ambiguous. This CDR3 has 15 amino acids. CDR1 and CDR2 from the germline V gene are MGHDK and SYGVNS. Trimming pared 1 base from V and 2 bases from J, leaving 6 bases between. The CDR3 region is CASSEWGTGANVLTF. Written as DNA, the CDR3 is TGTGCCAGCAGTGAATGGGGTACTGGGGCCAACGTCCTGACTTTC. Combining the CDR3 with reference TRBV25-1 and TRBJ2-6 gives the whole variable domain EADIYQTPRYLVIGTGKKITLECSQTMGHDKMYWYQQDPGMELHLIHYSYGVNSTEKGDLSSESTVSRIRTEHFPLTLESARPSHTSQYLCASSEWGTGANVLTFGAGSRLTVL.

This chain uses TRBV2 with TRBJ1-6; D unclear. Trimming removed 2 bases from V and 0 bases from J, with 8 bases in between. In germline, CDR1 is SNHLY, CDR2 FYNNEI. This CDR3 comprises 16 residues. The DNA of the CDR3 is TGTGCCAGCAGTGAAAAGCCAAACTCCTATAATTCACCCCTCCACTTT. It translates to CASSEKPNSYNSPLHF.

This clonotype was seen a few times. The V and J genes are TRBV9 and TRBJ1-2, with 10 bases identical to TRBD1. Germline lookup yields CDR1 SGDLS and CDR2 YYNGEE. The CDR3 length is 14 residues. With 3 bases clipped from V and 8 bases from J, the junction kept 7 bases outside the gene matches. Written as DNA, the CDR3 is TGTGCCAGCAGCGCGGGACAGGGGACGTACGGCTACACCTTC. Encoded protein: CASSAGQGTYGYTF.

This sequence joins TRBV10-3 and TRBJ1-1, with D tentatively TRBD1 (5 bases). The germline V gene encodes CDR1 ENHRY and CDR2 SYGVKD. The CDR3 runs 12 residues. V lost 6 bases and J lost 1, with 6 bases in between. CDR3: CAIRGANTEAFF. In DNA form, the CDR3 reads TGTGCCATCAGAGGGGCGAACACTGAAGCTTTCTTT.

The chain is built from TRBV24-1 and TRBJ1-5; 10 nucleotides line up with TRBD1. The CDR3 has 12 residues. V shed 10 bases and J 5 bases; nucleotides not matched to a gene: 1. The germline V gene encodes CDR1 KGHDR and CDR2 SFDVKD. The DNA for the CDR3 is TGTGCCACAGGACAGGGGGATCAGCCCCAGCATTTT. It yields the protein CATGQGDQPQHF.